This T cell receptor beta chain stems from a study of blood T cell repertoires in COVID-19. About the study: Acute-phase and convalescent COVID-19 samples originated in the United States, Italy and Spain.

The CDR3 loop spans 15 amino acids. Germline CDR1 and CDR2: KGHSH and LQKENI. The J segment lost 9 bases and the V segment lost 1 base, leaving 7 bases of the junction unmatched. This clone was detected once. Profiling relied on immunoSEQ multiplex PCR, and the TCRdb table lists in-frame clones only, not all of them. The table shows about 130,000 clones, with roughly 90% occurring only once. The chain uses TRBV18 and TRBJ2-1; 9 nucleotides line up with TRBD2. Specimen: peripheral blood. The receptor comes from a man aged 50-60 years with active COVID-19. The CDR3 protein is CASSPRREGLGEQFF. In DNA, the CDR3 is TGTGCCAGCTCACCACGGCGGGAGGGCCTGGGTGAGCAGTTCTTC.